Following are 5 T cell receptor beta chains from one sample sequenced in a study of blood T cell repertoires in COVID-19. Using immunoSEQ multiplex PCR, the repertoire was profiled, and TCRdb retains in-frame clones only, with some absent. The sample includes 72,000 or so clones, approximately 86% of them seen just once. Sequenced: peripheral blood. The receptors were sampled from an older woman with acute or convalescent COVID-19.

The chain uses TRBV6-5 and TRBJ2-5; 7 bases align to TRBD2. CDR1 is MNHEY, CDR2 SVGAGI, per germline. The CDR3 contains 14 residues. V gave up 0 bases and J gave up 7 bases; unmatched junction bases: 5. The CDR3 DNA follows: TGTGCCAGCAGTTACTCGAGGAGGGAGGGGACCCAGTACTTC. Translated: CASSYSRREGTQYF.

The chain has TRBV19 and TRBJ1-5; a weak D match, TRBD1 (6 bases). Trimming pared 6 bases from V and 12 bases from J, leaving 12 bases between. The CDR3 spans 11 residues. The germline V gene has CDR1 LNHDA and CDR2 SQIVND (reference sequence). CDR3 nucleotides: TGTGCCAGTAGCGGGGGGCCGCGCCAGCATTTT. Protein sequence: CASSGGPRQHF.

The chain links TRBV18 to TRBJ1-6; no definite D call. V shed 4 bases and J shed 9 bases, with 19 bases lying between them. Germline CDR1 reads KGHSH; CDR2 reads LQKENI. The CDR3 is 16 amino acids. The CDR3 DNA reads TGTGCCAGCTCACTGCCGGGAATAGGCGGCGCTTCACCCCTCCACTTT. Protein: CASSLPGIGGASPLHF.

J is TRBJ2-7 and V is TRBV7-8, with 11 positions matching TRBD1. There are 16 residues in the CDR3. J lost 6 bases, V lost 1 base, and 8 bases had no gene match. Per the germline V gene, CDR1 is SGHVS and CDR2 is FQNEAQ. CDR3 in amino acids: CASSLGSGTGGREQYF. DNA of the CDR3: TGTGCCAGCAGCTTAGGTAGTGGGACAGGGGGACGCGAGCAGTACTTC. The variable domain in full, with the rest retrieved from reference TRBV7-8 and TRBJ2-7, is GAGVSQSPRYKVAKRGQDVALRCDPISGHVSLFWYQQALGQGPEFLTYFQNEAQLDKSGLPSDRFFAERPEGSVSTLKIQRTQQEDSAVYLCASSLGSGTGGREQYFGPGTRLTVT.

This sequence joins TRBV14 and TRBJ2-2; TRBD2 agrees at 13 bases. Germline V gene data show CDR1 as SGHDN and CDR2 as FVKESK. The V segment lost 6 bases and the J segment 5 bases; nucleotides outside the gene matches: 6. The CDR3 runs 16 residues. The CDR3 bases are TGTGCCAGCAGAAGGACTAGCGGGGGAAAGACCGGGGAGCTGTTTTTT. It yields the protein CASRRTSGGKTGELFF. The whole variable domain, remainder taken from reference TRBV14 and TRBJ2-2, is EAGVTQFPSHSVIEKGQTVTLRCDPISGHDNLYWYRRVMGKEIKFLLHFVKESKQDESGMPNNRFLAERTGGTYSTLKVQPAELEDSGVYFCASRRTSGGKTGELFFGEGSRLTVL.